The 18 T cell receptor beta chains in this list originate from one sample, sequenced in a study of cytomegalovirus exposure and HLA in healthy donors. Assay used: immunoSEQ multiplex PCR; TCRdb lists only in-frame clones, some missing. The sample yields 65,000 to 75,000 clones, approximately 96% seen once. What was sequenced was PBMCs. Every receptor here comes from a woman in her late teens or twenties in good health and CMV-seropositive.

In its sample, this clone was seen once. The CDR3 nucleotides read TGTGCCAGCAGCTCGTACCCACAGGGACAGAACACTGAAGCTTTCTTT. Translation: CASSSYPQGQNTEAFF. V and J are TRBV5-6 and TRBJ1-1; maybe TRBD1 (6 bases). Trimming pared 3 bases from V and 1 base from J, leaving 16 bases between. This CDR3 has 16 amino acids. CDR1 is SGHDT and CDR2 is YYEEEE in the germline V gene.

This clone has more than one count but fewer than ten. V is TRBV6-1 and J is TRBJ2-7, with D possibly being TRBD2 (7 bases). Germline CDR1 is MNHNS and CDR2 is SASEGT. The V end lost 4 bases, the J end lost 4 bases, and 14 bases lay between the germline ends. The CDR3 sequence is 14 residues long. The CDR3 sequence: CASSVGGARYEQYF. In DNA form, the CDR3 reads TGTGCCAGCAGTGTAGGGGGGGCGCGGTACGAGCAGTACTTC.

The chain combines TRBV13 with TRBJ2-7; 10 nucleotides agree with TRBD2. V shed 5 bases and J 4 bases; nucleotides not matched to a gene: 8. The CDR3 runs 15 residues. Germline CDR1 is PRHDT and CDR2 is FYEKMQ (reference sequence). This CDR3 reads CASSPRTSGKYEQYF. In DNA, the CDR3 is TGTGCCAGCAGCCCAAGGACTAGCGGCAAATACGAGCAGTACTTC.

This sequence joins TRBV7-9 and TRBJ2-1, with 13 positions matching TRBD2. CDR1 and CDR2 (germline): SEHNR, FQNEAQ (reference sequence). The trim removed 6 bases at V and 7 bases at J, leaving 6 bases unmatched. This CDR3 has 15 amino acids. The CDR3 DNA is TGTGCCAGCAGTTTGGGGACTAGCGGGATGAATGAGCAGTTCTTC. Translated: CASSLGTSGMNEQFF. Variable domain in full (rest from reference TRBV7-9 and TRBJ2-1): DTGVSQNPRHKITKRGQNVTFRCDPISEHNRLYWYRQTLGQGPEFLTYFQNEAQLEKSRLLSDRFSAERPKGSFSTLEIQRTEQGDSAMYLCASSLGTSGMNEQFFGPGTRLTVL.

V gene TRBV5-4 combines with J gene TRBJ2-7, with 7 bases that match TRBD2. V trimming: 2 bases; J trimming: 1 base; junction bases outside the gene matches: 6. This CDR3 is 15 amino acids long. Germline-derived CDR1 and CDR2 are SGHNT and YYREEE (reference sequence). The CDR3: CASSFGGTTSYEQYF. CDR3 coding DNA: TGTGCCAGCAGCTTCGGGGGGACGACGTCCTACGAGCAGTACTTC.

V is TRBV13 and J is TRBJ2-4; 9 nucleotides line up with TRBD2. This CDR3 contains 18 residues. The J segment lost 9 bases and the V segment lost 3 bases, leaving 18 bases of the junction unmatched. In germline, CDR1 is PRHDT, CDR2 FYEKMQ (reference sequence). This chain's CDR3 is CASSLSSKLSSGIVIQYF. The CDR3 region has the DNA TGTGCCAGCAGCTTGTCCTCTAAGCTCTCTAGCGGGATCGTCATTCAGTACTTC.

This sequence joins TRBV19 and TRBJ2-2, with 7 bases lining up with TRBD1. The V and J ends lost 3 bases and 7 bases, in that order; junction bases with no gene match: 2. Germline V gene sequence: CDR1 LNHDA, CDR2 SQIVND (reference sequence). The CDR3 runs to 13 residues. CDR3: CASSIRGFGELFF. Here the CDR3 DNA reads TGTGCCAGTAGTATCAGGGGGTTCGGGGAGCTGTTTTTT.

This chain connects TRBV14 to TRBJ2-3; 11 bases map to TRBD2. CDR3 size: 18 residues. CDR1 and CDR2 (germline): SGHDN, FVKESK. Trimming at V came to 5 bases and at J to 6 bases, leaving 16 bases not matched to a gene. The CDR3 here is CASSSLTPSGRKADTQYF. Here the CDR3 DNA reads TGTGCCAGCAGCTCCCTAACCCCTAGCGGGAGGAAGGCGGATACGCAGTATTTT. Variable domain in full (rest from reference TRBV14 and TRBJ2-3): EAGVTQFPSHSVIEKGQTVTLRCDPISGHDNLYWYRRVMGKEIKFLLHFVKESKQDESGMPNNRFLAERTGGTYSTLKVQPAELEDSGVYFCASSSLTPSGRKADTQYFGPGTRLTVL.

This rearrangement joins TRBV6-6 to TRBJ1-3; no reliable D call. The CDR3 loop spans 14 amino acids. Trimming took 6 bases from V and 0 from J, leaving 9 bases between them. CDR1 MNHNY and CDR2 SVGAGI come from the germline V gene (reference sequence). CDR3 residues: CASSASGSGNTIYF. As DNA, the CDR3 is TGTGCCAGCAGCGCCTCGGGCTCTGGAAACACCATATATTTT.

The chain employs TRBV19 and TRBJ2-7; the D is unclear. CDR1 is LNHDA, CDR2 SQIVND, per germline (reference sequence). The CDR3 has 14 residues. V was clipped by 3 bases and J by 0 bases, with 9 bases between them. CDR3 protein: CASSMRQSSYEQYF. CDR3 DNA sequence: TGTGCCAGTAGTATGAGGCAAAGCTCCTACGAGCAGTACTTC.

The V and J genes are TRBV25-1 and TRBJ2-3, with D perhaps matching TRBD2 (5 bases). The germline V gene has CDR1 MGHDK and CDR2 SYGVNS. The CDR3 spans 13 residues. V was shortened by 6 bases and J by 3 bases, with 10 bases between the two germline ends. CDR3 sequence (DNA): TGTGCCAGCAGCGGAGGAGGTACAGATACGCAGTATTTT. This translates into CASSGGGTDTQYF.

The CDR3 region is CAISESLAGYEQFF. CDR3 in DNA: TGTGCCATCAGTGAGTCTTTGGCGGGGTATGAGCAGTTCTTC. The rearrangement uses TRBV10-3 and TRBJ2-1; a weak D match, TRBD2 (6 bases). The CDR3 is 14 residues long. V was pared by 0 bases and J by 8 bases, with 11 bases between. Germline loops: CDR1 ENHRY, CDR2 SYGVKD.

The CDR3 nucleotides read TGTGCCAGCAGTCGTACCGGGACAGGGAGCGTCACTGAAGCTTTCTTT. It specifies CASSRTGTGSVTEAFF. The chain is built from TRBV2 and TRBJ1-1, with 9 bases aligning to TRBD1. This CDR3 region has 16 residues. Germline trimming cut 5 bases from V and 4 bases from J; bases unmatched to any gene: 11. Germline CDR1 SNHLY, CDR2 FYNNEI.

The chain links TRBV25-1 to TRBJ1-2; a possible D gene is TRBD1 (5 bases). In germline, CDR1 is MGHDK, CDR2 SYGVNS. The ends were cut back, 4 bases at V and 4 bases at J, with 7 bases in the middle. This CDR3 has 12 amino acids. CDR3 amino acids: CASSGQFYGYTF. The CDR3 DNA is TGTGCCAGCAGTGGACAGTTCTATGGCTACACCTTC.

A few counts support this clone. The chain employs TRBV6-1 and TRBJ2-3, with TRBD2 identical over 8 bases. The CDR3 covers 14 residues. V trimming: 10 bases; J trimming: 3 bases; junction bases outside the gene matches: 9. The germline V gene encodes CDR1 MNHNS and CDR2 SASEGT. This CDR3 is CAIGPGGSTDTQYF. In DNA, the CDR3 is TGTGCCATTGGGCCGGGAGGGAGTACAGATACGCAGTATTTT.

DNA of the CDR3: TGTGCCACCAGCAGAGAACTAGCGGGAGAATACGAGCAGTACTTC. The encoded protein is CATSRELAGEYEQYF. The rearrangement uses TRBV15 and TRBJ2-7; 11 bases fit TRBD2. This CDR3 is 15 amino acids long. The V gene end was trimmed by 0 bases and the J gene end by 4 bases; junction bases not matched to a gene: 2. From germline, CDR1 is LNHNV and CDR2 YYDKDF (reference sequence).

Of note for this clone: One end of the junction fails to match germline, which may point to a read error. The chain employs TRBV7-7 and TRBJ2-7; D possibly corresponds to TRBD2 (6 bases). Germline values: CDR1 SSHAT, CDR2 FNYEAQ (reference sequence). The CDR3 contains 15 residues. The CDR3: CASSQEAGSTYEQYF. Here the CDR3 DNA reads TGTGCTAGCAGCCAAGAAGCGGGCTCCACCTACGAGCAGTACTTC.

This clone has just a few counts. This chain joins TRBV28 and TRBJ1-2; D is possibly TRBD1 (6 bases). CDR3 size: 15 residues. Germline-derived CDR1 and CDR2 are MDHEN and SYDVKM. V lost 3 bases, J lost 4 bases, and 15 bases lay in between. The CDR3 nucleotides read TGTGCCAGCAGTTTTCGGGCAGTCAGGGGCTATGGCTACACCTTC. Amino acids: CASSFRAVRGYGYTF.